This T cell receptor (beta chain) was documented in a study of blood T cell repertoires in COVID-19. The wider study: Samples of COVID-19 (acute and convalescent) were obtained from the United States, Italy and Spain. Nucleic acid was either cDNA or gDNA, and it came from T cells, B-cell-depleted T cells, or PBMCs.

Original data processing: For nucleated cells, counts were estimated from reference gene primer amplification. Measured with immunoSEQ multiplex PCR; TCRdb has only the in-frame clones, and not every one. That table furnishes V, J and clone size, whereas the DNA furnished D and trimming. In the table there are more than 150,000 clones, approximately 81% of which are singletons. V lost 0 bases and J lost 4, with 13 bases in between. CDR3 length: 15 residues. CDR1 and CDR2 from the germline V gene are SGHRS and YFSETQ. The chain employs TRBV5-1 and TRBJ1-1; D is possibly TRBD1 (6 bases). The receptor comes from a young man with active or convalescent COVID-19. Sequencing was carried out using peripheral blood. The CDR3 nucleotides read TGCGCCAGCAGCTTGGGTACTGCAGGGGTCACTGAAGCTTTCTTT. Encoded protein: CASSLGTAGVTEAFF.